These 24 T cell receptor beta chains were sequenced from one sample in a study of control samples from healthy donors and cancer patients. Profiling relied on immunoSEQ multiplex PCR, and the TCRdb table lists in-frame clones only, not all of them. The sample consists of some 150,000 clones, roughly nine tenths of them appearing once. Sequenced: blood. Every receptor here comes from a man between 18 and 35 years old in good health.

The chain couples TRBV6-5 to TRBJ1-4; D not resolved. Germline V gives CDR1 MNHEY, CDR2 SVGAGI. The ends were cut back, 0 bases at V and 3 bases at J, with 5 bases in the middle. The CDR3 loop spans 14 amino acids. The CDR3 DNA follows: TGTGCCAGCAGTTACTCACACTCTAATGAAAAACTGTTTTTT. Encoded protein: CASSYSHSNEKLFF.

V is TRBV19 and J is TRBJ2-7; tentatively, D is TRBD1 or TRBD2 (5 bases each). There are 15 residues in the CDR3. Germline V gene sequence: CDR1 LNHDA, CDR2 SQIVND (reference sequence). V lost 6 bases to trimming and J lost 6 bases, with 21 bases between them. The CDR3 DNA follows: TGTGCCAGTAGCGTGGGATCAGGGACGGTACGCGAGCAGTACTTC. Translated: CASSVGSGTVREQYF.

A word on this clone: One junction end does not reproduce the germline sequence, and a read error may be involved. This chain connects TRBV6-5 to TRBJ2-7; D might be TRBD1 (5 bases). CDR3 length equals 11 residues. CDR1 is MNHEY and CDR2 is SVGAGI in the germline V gene. CDR3 sequence reads: CATQQTGPIRF. The DNA of the CDR3 is TGTGCCACCCAACAAACAGGTCCGATACGCTTC.

The chain couples TRBV19 to TRBJ2-2; D might be TRBD1 (7 bases). CDR3 length: 14 amino acids. Looked up from germline, CDR1 is LNHDA and CDR2 is SQIVND (reference sequence). Trimming removed 10 bases from V and 4 bases from J, with 16 bases in between. The CDR3 sequence: CAIQDREATGELFF. CDR3 nucleotide sequence: TGTGCCATCCAAGACAGGGAGGCCACCGGGGAGCTGTTTTTT.

This chain connects TRBV2 to TRBJ1-4; 7 bases fit TRBD1. J gave up 4 bases and V 6 bases, and 5 bases lay outside the gene matches. The CDR3 spans 14 residues. CDR1 SNHLY and CDR2 FYNNEI come from the germline V gene. CDR3 coding DNA: TGTGCCAGCAGGGGGGACAGTATTAATGAAAAACTGTTTTTT. Residues: CASRGDSINEKLFF.

The rearrangement links TRBV7-2 to TRBJ1-2, with D uncertain. The germline gives CDR1 SGHTA, CDR2 FQGNSA. The V end lost 2 bases, the J end lost 4 bases, and 11 bases lay between the germline ends. The CDR3 loop spans 14 amino acids. CDR3 DNA sequence: TGTGCCAGCAGCTTAAGGCGGCAGAGCTATGGCTACACCTTC. This gives the protein CASSLRRQSYGYTF.

This clone was observed a single time. J is TRBJ1-1 and V is TRBV10-3; D is unclear. This CDR3 region has 11 residues. V shed 7 bases and J shed 1 base, with 4 bases lying between them. Per germline, CDR1 ENHRY and CDR2 SYGVKD. CDR3 DNA sequence: TGTGCCATCAAGGCGAACACTGAAGCTTTCTTT. Translation gives CAIKANTEAFF.

The sample holds one count of this clone. The genes are TRBV6-6 and TRBJ1-5, with 7 bases identical to TRBD1. Trimming removed 0 bases from V and 1 base from J; junction bases left unmatched: 3. The germline V gene encodes CDR1 MNHNY and CDR2 SVGAGI (reference sequence). This CDR3 has 16 amino acids. The CDR3 nucleotides are TGTGCCAGCAGTTACTCCTCGACAGGGAGCAATCAGCCCCAGCATTTT. Translated, it gives CASSYSSTGSNQPQHF.

V is TRBV28 and J is TRBJ2-7; 12 bases align to TRBD1. The length of the CDR3 is 15 residues. V lost 6 bases, J lost 3 bases, and 6 bases stayed unmatched. Looked up from germline, CDR1 is MDHEN and CDR2 is SYDVKM. The CDR3 DNA reads TGTGCCAGCAGGATAGGGACAGGGGGCATCTACGAGCAGTACTTC. Translated, it gives CASRIGTGGIYEQYF. The whole variable domain, remainder taken from reference TRBV28 and TRBJ2-7, is DVKVTQSSRYLVKRTGEKVFLECVQDMDHENMFWYRQDPGLGLRLIYFSYDVKMKEKGDIPEGYSVSREKKERFSLILESASTNQTSMYLCASRIGTGGIYEQYFGPGTRLTVT.

This rearrangement joins TRBV4-1 to TRBJ2-2, with 8 bases identical to TRBD2. V was pared by 1 base and J by 0 bases, with 7 bases of the junction left unmatched. CDR1 MGHRA and CDR2 YSYEKL come from the germline V gene. The CDR3 length is 18 residues. The CDR3 is CASSQGWSGGTNTGELFF. The CDR3 DNA reads TGCGCCAGCAGCCAAGGATGGAGCGGGGGAACGAACACCGGGGAGCTGTTTTTT.

The rearrangement uses TRBV7-3 and TRBJ2-3; D tentatively fits TRBD1 or TRBD2 (5 bases each). CDR1 is SGHTA and CDR2 is FQGTGA in the germline V gene. The CDR3 runs 15 residues. Trimming removed 5 bases at V and 4 bases at J, with 16 bases between. Written as DNA, the CDR3 is TGTGCCAGCAGCCCTTCCGGGACCCAGGCAGATACGCAGTATTTT. Protein: CASSPSGTQADTQYF.

This chain uses TRBV5-6 with TRBJ1-2, with 10 bases identical to TRBD1. The CDR3 sequence is 18 residues long. Unmatched junction bases numbered 9, after V lost 0 bases and J lost 1 base. CDR1 is SGHDT and CDR2 is YYEEEE in the germline V gene. The CDR3, as DNA: TGTGCCAGCAGCTTGGCTGGGGTAGGGACAGGGGATAACTATGGCTACACCTTC. It translates to CASSLAGVGTGDNYGYTF.

V gene TRBV7-7 combines with J gene TRBJ2-5; 8 bases line up with TRBD2. The CDR3 contains 16 residues. Germline CDR1 reads SSHAT; CDR2 reads FNYEAQ (reference sequence). V was clipped by 0 bases and J by 4 bases; unmatched bases: 7. The CDR3, as DNA: TGTGCCAGCAGCTTAGCGCTGGGACTAGAAAGAGAGACCCAGTACTTC. Its translation: CASSLALGLERETQYF.

The chain uses TRBV4-2 and TRBJ2-2, with D unresolved. The CDR3 consists of 14 residues. The germline V gene encodes CDR1 LGHNA and CDR2 YNFKEQ. The ends were cut back, 0 bases at V and 6 bases at J, with 8 bases in the middle. CDR3 sequence reads: CASSQDGAPGELFF. CDR3 bases: TGTGCCAGCAGCCAAGATGGTGCTCCCGGGGAGCTGTTTTTT.

The chain carries TRBV5-1 and TRBJ1-4; D gene uncertain. The CDR3 extends over 14 amino acids. V was trimmed by 0 bases and J by 2 bases, leaving 5 bases between them. Germline-derived CDR1 and CDR2 are SGHRS and YFSETQ. This chain's CDR3 is CASSLGETNEKLFF. Here the CDR3 DNA reads TGCGCCAGCAGCTTGGGGGAGACTAATGAAAAACTGTTTTTT.

The chain recombines TRBV7-9 with TRBJ1-6; D ambiguous. V lost 5 bases to trimming and J lost 9 bases, with 14 bases between them. From germline, CDR1 is SEHNR and CDR2 FQNEAQ (reference sequence). The CDR3 has 14 residues. The DNA of the CDR3 is TGTGCCAGCAGCCCGACATTGGAGGGTTCACCCCTCCACTTT. Its protein product is CASSPTLEGSPLHF.

The J gene is TRBJ1-1, the V gene TRBV28; no reliable D call. The germline CDR1 and CDR2 sequences are MDHEN and SYDVKM. The CDR3 loop spans 12 amino acids. V gave up 5 bases and J gave up 8 bases, with 12 bases separating them. CDR3 in amino acids: CASSDGYWEAFF. The CDR3 bases are TGTGCCAGCAGTGACGGTTATTGGGAAGCTTTCTTT. Full variable domain (rest looked up from reference TRBV28 and TRBJ1-1): DVKVTQSSRYLVKRTGEKVFLECVQDMDHENMFWYRQDPGLGLRLIYFSYDVKMKEKGDIPEGYSVSREKKERFSLILESASTNQTSMYLCASSDGYWEAFFGQGTRLTVV.

This clone has just one count. This sequence joins TRBV30 and TRBJ1-1; the D gene is possibly TRBD1 (6 bases). V lost 2 bases to trimming and J lost 4 bases, with 29 bases between them. The CDR3 sequence is 19 residues long. Per germline, CDR1 GTSNPN and CDR2 SVGIG (reference sequence). CDR3 nucleotides: TGTGCCTGGAGTCCAAAGCTTGGTGGGGGCGGACAAAGGTGCACTGAAGCTTTCTTT. Translating gives CAWSPKLGGGGQRCTEAFF.

V usage is TRBV29-1 and J usage is TRBJ2-7; perhaps TRBD2 as D (6 bases). In germline, CDR1 is SQVTM, CDR2 ANQGSEA. The germline V and J ends were trimmed by 4 bases and 7 bases, with 20 bases remaining between them. This CDR3 region has 14 residues. CDR3 amino acids: CSVGVSRDAGEQYF. Here the CDR3 DNA reads TGCAGCGTTGGTGTTTCCAGGGACGCGGGGGAGCAGTACTTC.

V is TRBV6-2 or TRBV6-3 and J is TRBJ1-1, with 8 bases matching TRBD1. Losses at the gene ends were 2 bases for V and 7 bases for J; bases not matched to a gene: 6. Germline CDR1 MNHEY, CDR2 SVGEGT. CDR3 length equals 14 residues. CDR3 sequence (DNA): TGTGCCAGCAGTTACCCCGGGACAGGAGGTGAAGCTTTCTTT. This sequence encodes CASSYPGTGGEAFF.

This chain connects TRBV27 to TRBJ2-7; D uncertain. Trimming cost V 0 bases and J 2 bases, with 8 bases left between them. The CDR3 length is 14 residues. The germline V gene has CDR1 MNHEY and CDR2 SMNVEV (reference sequence). The DNA for the CDR3 is TGTGCCAGCAGTTTATCGCTGGAGACCTACGAGCAGTACTTC. It yields the protein CASSLSLETYEQYF.

V is TRBV16 and J is TRBJ1-5; weak D call: TRBD1 (6 bases). The CDR3 has 15 amino acids. Germline V lookup: CDR1 KGHSY, CDR2 FQNENV. The V end lost 4 bases, the J end lost 7 bases, and 17 bases lay between the germline ends. The chain's CDR3 is CASSPQVGGLQPQHF. The CDR3 nucleotides are TGTGCCAGCAGCCCCCAGGTGGGGGGCCTGCAGCCCCAGCATTTT.

The CDR3 DNA reads TGTGCCAGCAGTCGGGACAGACAAGAGACCCAGTACTTC. Translated, it gives CASSRDRQETQYF. The gene calls are TRBV2 and TRBJ2-5; TRBD1 agrees at 7 bases. J gave up 2 bases and V 5 bases, and 2 bases lay outside the gene matches. Per germline, CDR1 SNHLY and CDR2 FYNNEI. The CDR3 spans 13 residues. The variable domain in full, with the rest retrieved from reference TRBV2 and TRBJ2-5, is EPEVTQTPSHQVTQMGQEVILRCVPISNHLYFYWYRQILGQKVEFLVSFYNNEISEKSEIFDDQFSVERPDGSNFTLKIRSTKLEDSAMYFCASSRDRQETQYFGPGTRLLVL.

The chain has TRBV3-1 (or the pseudogene TRBV3-2) and TRBJ1-3, with a tentative D call TRBD1 (5 bases). Germline V gene data show CDR1 as LGHDT and CDR2 as YNNKEL (reference sequence). With 4 bases removed from V and 4 bases from J, the gap between germline ends came to 14 bases. The CDR3 extends over 15 amino acids. DNA of the CDR3: TGTGCCAGCAGCCGGGGCGCGGTACCCGGAAACACCATATATTTT. As protein: CASSRGAVPGNTIYF.